This entry lists 15 T cell receptor beta chains sequenced from one sample in a study of T cells in localized non-small cell lung cancer. The protocol was immunoSEQ multiplex PCR, while the TCRdb copy is restricted to in-frame clones and leaves out a portion. Among several thousand clones listed, around 40% were seen once. The starting material was lung tumor tissue, obtained before any cancer treatment. The receptors were gathered from a man aged 40 to 75 with stage III lung adenocarcinoma.

This clone has just a few counts. The V and J genes are TRBV5-1 and TRBJ1-2; the D gene is possibly TRBD1 (5 bases). Trimming left V 0 bases short and J 5 bases short, with 11 bases between. The CDR3 spans 14 residues. Germline V lookup: CDR1 SGHRS, CDR2 YFSETQ. CDR3 residues: CASSLAGGEYGYTF. The CDR3, as DNA: TGCGCCAGCAGCTTGGCCGGAGGGGAATATGGCTACACCTTC. The complete variable domain, with remaining parts taken from reference TRBV5-1 and TRBJ1-2, reads KAGVTQTPRYLIKTRGQQVTLSCSPISGHRSVSWYQQTPGQGLQFLFEYFSETQRNKGNFPGRFSGRQFSNSRSEMNVSTLELGDSALYLCASSLAGGEYGYTFGSGTRLTVV.

The sample holds a few counts of this clone. J is TRBJ1-2 and V is TRBV1; TRBD1, the D gene given by the table, was not confirmed from the DNA. TRBV1 is shown as a pseudogene. The CDR3 has 18 residues. The DNA of the CDR3 is TGCGCCAGCAGCCAGGTACAGGGCAGCTACGGTCAGGACTATGGCTACACCTTC. Protein product: CASSQVQGSYGQDYGYTF.

The chain joins TRBV5-1 to TRBJ2-5; possible D gene TRBD2, 6 bases. Germline values: CDR1 SGHRS, CDR2 YFSETQ. The CDR3 consists of 15 residues. Trimming removed 3 bases from V and 4 bases from J, with 16 bases in between. The CDR3: CASSWGLIDGETQYF. The CDR3 DNA reads TGCGCCAGCAGCTGGGGACTCATCGACGGAGAGACCCAGTACTTC.

This clone was seen a single time. The genes are TRBV19 and TRBJ2-7; D gene ambiguous. In germline, CDR1 is LNHDA, CDR2 SQIVND (reference sequence). V was trimmed by 3 bases and J by 1 base, leaving 7 bases between them. The CDR3 has 13 residues. The CDR3 here is CASSIPNSYEQYF. The CDR3 DNA reads TGTGCCAGTAGTATCCCGAATTCCTACGAGCAGTACTTC.

The CDR3 DNA follows: TGCGCCAGCAGCCAAGGAGTACTTTCAACTAATGAAAAACTGTTTTTT. Protein product: CASSQGVLSTNEKLFF. The chain recombines TRBV4-1 with TRBJ1-4; no definite D call. The V end was cut by 1 base, the J end by 0 bases, with 9 bases between. Per the germline V gene, CDR1 is MGHRA and CDR2 is YSYEKL. The CDR3 covers 16 residues.

This clone has just a few counts. In DNA form, the CDR3 reads TGCAGCGTTGAGATTGGACAGACTCTTCAGAACACTGAAGCTTTCTTT. Translated, it gives CSVEIGQTLQNTEAFF. The chain recombines TRBV29-1 with TRBJ1-1, with TRBD1 as a possible D gene (6 bases). There are 16 residues in the CDR3. The germline gives CDR1 SQVTM, CDR2 ANQGSEA. V was shortened by 3 bases and J by 1 base, with 18 bases between the two germline ends.

The CDR3 region is CSVEVNGNTIYF. DNA for the CDR3: TGCAGCGTTGAAGTGAACGGAAACACCATATATTTT. The chain uses TRBV29-1 and TRBJ1-3; D is ambiguous. The CDR3 is 12 residues long. Between the trimmed V and J ends, which lost 1 base and 4 bases, there was a span of 5 bases. Germline V gene lookup returns CDR1 SQVTM and CDR2 ANQGSEA. Complete variable domain (other parts from reference TRBV29-1 and TRBJ1-3): SAVISQKPSRDICQRGTSLTIQCQVDSQVTMMFWYRQQPGQSLTLIATANQGSEATYESGFVIDKFPISRPNLTFSTLTVSNMSPEDSSIYLCSVEVNGNTIYFGEGSWLTVV.

This clone was recorded only once. The chain combines TRBV11-3 with TRBJ1-1, with D unresolved. V was clipped by 6 bases and J by 3 bases, with 14 bases between them. The CDR3 is 14 amino acids. In germline, CDR1 is SGHNT, CDR2 YENEEA. The CDR3 bases are TGTGCCAGCAGGCAGACCGGGGTGGACACTGAAGCTTTCTTT. Translating it yields CASRQTGVDTEAFF. Combining the CDR3 with reference TRBV11-3 and TRBJ1-1 gives the whole variable domain EAGVVQSPRYKIIEKKQPVAFWCNPISGHNTLYWYLQNLGQGPELLIRYENEEAVDDSQLPKDRFSAERLKGVDSTLKIQPAELGDSAVYLCASRQTGVDTEAFFGQGTRLTVV.

This clone was detected only a few times. This rearrangement joins TRBV4-1 to TRBJ1-1; D unclear. The germline V gene encodes CDR1 MGHRA and CDR2 YSYEKL. V dropped 1 base and J dropped 1 base, with 7 bases sitting between them. The CDR3 contains 14 residues. CDR3 protein: CASSQAEGNTEAFF. The CDR3 DNA reads TGCGCCAGCAGCCAAGCCGAGGGGAACACTGAAGCTTTCTTT.

J is TRBJ2-3 and V is TRBV29-1; D remains unclear. This CDR3 comprises 15 residues. Germline V gene sequence: CDR1 SQVTM, CDR2 ANQGSEA. Trimming removed 3 bases at V and 2 bases at J, with 15 bases between. The CDR3 sequence is CSVDERNGNTDTQYF. The CDR3 DNA is TGCAGCGTTGATGAAAGGAACGGAAACACAGATACGCAGTATTTT.

The genes are TRBV1 and TRBJ2-5; the D call of TRBD2 is as the table states it, not checked on the DNA. TRBV1 is a listed pseudogene. The CDR3 is 16 residues long. The CDR3 reads CTSSQGPVGGRETQYF. As DNA, the CDR3 is TGCACCAGCAGCCAAGGCCCCGTCGGAGGACGAGAGACCCAGTACTTC.

The V call is TRBV30, the J call TRBJ2-7, with 9 bases lining up with TRBD1. This CDR3 comprises 17 residues. V shed 1 base, J shed 5 bases, and the junction held 15 bases outside the gene matches. The germline V gene has CDR1 GTSNPN and CDR2 SVGIG (reference sequence). The CDR3 DNA follows: TGTGCCTGGAGTGCCGGGACAGGGTATTCTATAAGGGACGAGCAGTACTTC. Translating it yields CAWSAGTGYSIRDEQYF.

This chain links TRBV7-6 with TRBJ1-3; D ambiguous. This CDR3 comprises 18 residues. Trimming stripped 2 bases from V and 0 bases from J, with 17 bases between. Germline V lookup: CDR1 SGHVS, CDR2 FNYEAQ. The DNA of the CDR3 is TGTGCCAGCAGCTTAACATTCCAAACAGCGAGCTCTGGAAACACCATATATTTT. It yields the protein CASSLTFQTASSGNTIYF. The variable domain in full, completed from reference TRBV7-6 and TRBJ1-3, reads GAGVSQSPRYKVTKRGQDVALRCDPISGHVSLYWYRQALGQGPEFLTYFNYEAQQDKSGLPNDRFSAERPEGSISTLTIQRTEQRDSAMYRCASSLTFQTASSGNTIYFGEGSWLTVV.

This clone has more than one count but fewer than ten. The chain has TRBV11-3 and TRBJ2-7; the D gene is possibly TRBD1 (6 bases). V was shortened by 5 bases and J by 3 bases, with 17 bases between the two germline ends. Germline loops: CDR1 SGHNT, CDR2 YENEEA. The CDR3 is 15 amino acids. In DNA, the CDR3 is TGTGCCAGCAGCACCGACGGGACACCCCACTACGAGCAGTACTTC. The encoded protein is CASSTDGTPHYEQYF.

The V gene is TRBV19, the J gene TRBJ2-6, with TRBD1 identical over 8 bases. The V segment lost 8 bases and the J segment 2 bases; nucleotides outside the gene matches: 8. The germline V gene has CDR1 LNHDA and CDR2 SQIVND (reference sequence). There are 16 residues in the CDR3. The CDR3 protein is CASDRGALAGANVLTF. The DNA for the CDR3 is TGTGCCAGTGACAGGGGCGCTTTAGCTGGGGCCAACGTCCTGACTTTC.